One sample yielded the 27 T cell receptor beta chains listed below, sequenced in a study of regulatory T cells in long-lasting Graves disease. Time point specified: newly diagnosed GD, antithyroid drugs for less than 3 months. Construction of the TCR library relied on RNA isolated from PBMCs. HTBI primers from iRepertoire and Arm-PCR of CDR3 regions yielded the TCR beta libraries. TCRdb passed the multiplex PCR reads through MiXCR, listing each CDR3 protein once. There are more than 400,000 distinct CDR3 sequences in the sample; around 17% occur only once, and around 10% lies in the top ten. The data were also submitted as part of a second study, on T cells in Graves' hyperthyroidism and ophthalmopathy.

The material sequenced was peripheral blood mononuclear cells (PBMCs), taken at new diagnosis, from a patient treated with antithyroid drugs. The receptors were sampled from a woman aged 25 to 39 with Graves disease.

The chain employs TRBV27 and TRBJ1-4; D gene unclear. Germline values: CDR1 MNHEY, CDR2 SMNVEV (reference sequence). Trimming took 2 bases from V and 10 from J, leaving 11 bases between them. This CDR3 has 13 amino acids. CDR3 sequence: CASSLTRSGKLFF. The CDR3 DNA follows: TGTGCCAGCAGTTTAACCCGATCGGGAAAACTGTTTTTT.

This chain joins TRBV10-3 and TRBJ1-1, with D uncertain. This CDR3 contains 15 residues. V gave up 4 bases and J gave up 4 bases, with 16 bases separating them. Germline CDR1 reads ENHRY; CDR2 reads SYGVKD. DNA of the CDR3: TGTGCCATCAGTGCCGACACGCCAGGCTCCACTGAAGCTTTCTTT. This encodes CAISADTPGSTEAFF.

Only a few counts were recorded for this clonotype. The genes are TRBV4-1 and TRBJ2-5; TRBD2 might be the D (5 bases). Germline loops: CDR1 MGHRA, CDR2 YSYEKL. V was clipped by 3 bases and J by 5 bases, with 13 bases between them. The CDR3 is 14 amino acids. The CDR3 DNA sequence: TGCGCCAGCAGCCAGATAGGACTGGTGGAGACCCAGTACTTC. Its translation: CASSQIGLVETQYF.

This clonotype was observed many times. The chain uses TRBV6-1 and TRBJ2-1, with no clear D. Germline V gene lookup returns CDR1 MNHNS and CDR2 SASEGT. With 6 bases removed from V and 5 bases from J, the gap between germline ends came to 11 bases. The CDR3 runs 13 residues. This CDR3 is CASRRTENNEQFF. The CDR3 region has the DNA TGTGCCAGCAGACGAACAGAGAACAATGAGCAGTTCTTC.

This clonotype appeared a single time. V usage is TRBV10-1 and J usage is TRBJ2-3; TRBD2 aligns across 15 bases. Per the germline V gene, CDR1 is WNHNN and CDR2 is SYGVQD (reference sequence). Trimming removed 6 bases from V and 6 bases from J; junction bases left unmatched: 10. The CDR3 totals 17 residues. The CDR3 nucleotides are TGCGCCAGCAGCCCCGGACTAGCGGGAGGGCCTGGGGATACGCAGTATTTT. This gives the protein CASSPGLAGGPGDTQYF.

This clonotype was seen at least ten times. The rearrangement uses TRBV12-3 or TRBV12-4 and TRBJ1-1, with D uncertain. This CDR3 contains 11 residues. Trimming stripped 3 bases from V and 9 bases from J, with 8 bases between. This chain's CDR3 is CASSLGLKAFF. The CDR3, as DNA: TGTGCCAGCAGTTTGGGGTTGAAAGCTTTCTTT.

The gene calls are TRBV11-1 and TRBJ2-2, with 8 bases lining up with TRBD2. The CDR3 totals 16 residues. From germline, CDR1 is SGHAT and CDR2 FQDESV (reference sequence). The V gene end was trimmed by 0 bases and the J gene end by 2 bases; junction bases not matched to a gene: 2. The CDR3, as DNA: TGTGCCAGCAGCTTAGCTAGCGGGACAAACACCGGGGAGCTGTTTTTT. Protein sequence: CASSLASGTNTGELFF.

The gene calls are TRBV9 and TRBJ2-7; tentative D call: TRBD1 (6 bases). This CDR3 spans 14 amino acids. Germline V gene lookup returns CDR1 SGDLS and CDR2 YYNGEE. The V end was cut by 3 bases, the J end by 6 bases, with 16 bases between. CDR3 in amino acids: CASSETGSPVEQYF. The CDR3 nucleotides are TGTGCCAGCAGCGAGACAGGTTCCCCGGTCGAGCAGTACTTC.

J is TRBJ1-5 and V is TRBV28; D not resolved. The CDR3 loop spans 12 amino acids. Germline values: CDR1 MDHEN, CDR2 SYDVKM. V dropped 3 bases and J dropped 7 bases, with 7 bases sitting between them. The CDR3 is CASSLARQPQHF. The CDR3 nucleotides are TGTGCCAGCAGTTTGGCGCGGCAGCCCCAGCATTTT.

This clonotype was counted only a few times. The V and J genes are TRBV19 and TRBJ2-1; 8 bases fit TRBD2. The CDR3 sequence is 14 residues long. V trimming: 5 bases; J trimming: 8 bases; junction bases outside the gene matches: 8. Germline CDR1 and CDR2: LNHDA and SQIVND (reference sequence). The CDR3 sequence is CASSDQRESYEQFF. CDR3 coding DNA: TGTGCCAGTAGTGACCAGCGGGAGTCGTATGAGCAGTTCTTC.

This clonotype was seen many times. The rearrangement uses TRBV28 and TRBJ2-1; tentative D call: TRBD2 (6 bases). The CDR3 length is 11 residues. Germline V gives CDR1 MDHEN, CDR2 SYDVKM. Trimming removed 3 bases from V and 13 bases from J, with 10 bases in between. In DNA, the CDR3 is TGTGCCAGCAGTTTCATGGACTACCAGTTCTTC. Residues: CASSFMDYQFF. Combining the CDR3 with reference TRBV28 and TRBJ2-1 gives the whole variable domain DVKVTQSSRYLVKRTGEKVFLECVQDMDHENMFWYRQDPGLGLRLIYFSYDVKMKEKGDIPEGYSVSREKKERFSLILESASTNQTSMYLCASSFMDYQFFGPGTRLTVL.

In DNA form, the CDR3 reads TGCGCCAGCAGCCAAGATGGCGGGGGGAGCACAGATACGCAGTATTTT. As protein: CASSQDGGGSTDTQYF. J is TRBJ2-3 and V is TRBV4-1; 8 nucleotides line up with TRBD2. The CDR3 spans 16 residues. From germline, CDR1 is MGHRA and CDR2 YSYEKL. Trimming took 0 bases from V and 0 from J; bases not matched to a gene: 2.

The sample holds many counts of this clonotype. The chain uses TRBV30 and TRBJ1-1, with D unresolved. This CDR3 is 12 amino acids long. Germline V gene sequence: CDR1 GTSNPN, CDR2 SVGIG (reference sequence). V lost 2 bases and J 3 bases, leaving 7 bases between the germline ends. CDR3 sequence: CAWSSGDTEAFF. DNA for the CDR3: TGTGCCTGGAGTTCTGGAGACACTGAAGCTTTCTTT. Full variable domain (outside the CDR3, taken from reference TRBV30 and TRBJ1-1): SQTIHQWPATLVQPVGSPLSLECTVEGTSNPNLYWYRQAAGRGLQLLFYSVGIGQISSEVPQNLSASRPQDRQFILSSKKLLLSDSGFYLCAWSSGDTEAFFGQGTRLTVV.

The J gene is TRBJ1-2, the V gene TRBV29-1; D is perhaps TRBD1 (5 bases). V was clipped by 6 bases and J by 5 bases, with 22 bases between them. This CDR3 has 15 residues. Germline V gene lookup returns CDR1 SQVTM and CDR2 ANQGSEA. The CDR3 DNA reads as TGCAGCGTCGCCGCAGGGTCCTCGGTCTCGTATGGCTACACCTTC. The encoded protein is CSVAAGSSVSYGYTF.

This clonotype occurred many times. The chain has TRBV7-2 and TRBJ2-1; 7 nucleotides agree with TRBD2. Losses at the gene ends were 3 bases for V and 9 bases for J; bases not matched to a gene: 2. Germline loops: CDR1 SGHTA, CDR2 FQGNSA. The CDR3 has 12 residues. The CDR3 DNA reads TGTGCCAGCAGCTTCTGGACTAGTGAGCAGTTCTTC. Encoded protein: CASSFWTSEQFF.

This clonotype was recorded many times. The chain carries TRBV29-1 and TRBJ2-7, with 7 bases matching TRBD1. CDR1 is SQVTM and CDR2 is ANQGSEA in the germline V gene. This CDR3 is 14 amino acids long. V lost 0 bases to trimming and J lost 6 bases; unmatched junction nucleotides: 8. In nucleotides, the CDR3 is TGCAGCGTTGAAGATTTAACAGGGGCGGGCGAGCAGTACTTC. This codes for CSVEDLTGAGEQYF.

This clonotype was seen at least ten times. The V gene is TRBV2, the J gene TRBJ2-1; TRBD2 agrees at 10 bases. Losses at the gene ends were 5 bases for V and 4 bases for J; bases not matched to a gene: 2. From germline, CDR1 is SNHLY and CDR2 FYNNEI. This CDR3 region has 14 residues. The CDR3 here is CASSRLAGYNEQFF. The CDR3 nucleotides read TGTGCCAGCAGTCGACTAGCGGGTTACAATGAGCAGTTCTTC.

This clonotype was counted many times. CDR3 protein: CASRVSGSGTDTQYF. In DNA, the CDR3 is TGCGCCAGCAGAGTAAGCGGGAGCGGCACAGATACGCAGTATTTT. This sequence joins TRBV5-1 and TRBJ2-3; 8 nucleotides match TRBD2. Germline loops: CDR1 SGHRS, CDR2 YFSETQ. The CDR3 runs to 15 residues. V trimming: 5 bases; J trimming: 1 base; junction bases outside the gene matches: 6.

This clonotype came up many times. V and J are TRBV12-3 or TRBV12-4 and TRBJ2-2; D unclear. Trimming stripped 7 bases from V and 1 base from J, with 13 bases between. CDR3 length equals 15 residues. The CDR3 nucleotides read TGTGCCAGCACCCCTTGGGTGGGGAACACCGGGGAGCTGTTTTTT. This translates into CASTPWVGNTGELFF.

This clonotype was seen many times. Compared with germline, one end of the junction differs, possibly owing to a read error. The chain combines TRBV12-3 or TRBV12-4 with TRBJ1-1, with D possibly being TRBD1 (5 bases). The CDR3 spans 14 residues. The CDR3 DNA sequence: TGCGCCAGCAGTGCCTCCGCGGGGGACACTGAAGCTTTCTTT. Amino acid sequence: CASSASAGDTEAFF.

This clonotype was observed at least ten times. The chain joins TRBV18 to TRBJ2-7, with 8 bases aligning to TRBD2. Germline assignment: CDR1 KGHSH and CDR2 LQKENI. Unmatched junction bases numbered 13, after V lost 2 bases and J lost 7 bases. This CDR3 contains 16 residues. CDR3 coding DNA: TGTGCCAGCTCACCAAGGGCCGTGCGGGAGGTCAGGGAGCAGTACTTC. Translation: CASSPRAVREVREQYF.

The V and J genes are TRBV2 and TRBJ1-4; D is perhaps TRBD1 (6 bases). V lost 5 bases, J lost 8 bases, and 12 bases lay in between. In germline, CDR1 is SNHLY, CDR2 FYNNEI. This CDR3 has 13 amino acids. The CDR3, as DNA: TGTGCCAGCAGTTCACAGGGAGGCGAAAAACTGTTTTTT. Protein sequence: CASSSQGGEKLFF.

This clonotype was counted many times. The chain couples TRBV5-5 to TRBJ1-2; 8 bases map to TRBD1. J lost 2 bases, V lost 3 bases, and 3 bases had no gene match. Germline V lookup: CDR1 SGHKS, CDR2 YYEKEE (reference sequence). The CDR3 is 14 residues long. DNA of the CDR3: TGTGCCAGCAGCTCAGGACAGGGCAACTATGGCTACACCTTC. Its protein product is CASSSGQGNYGYTF. The variable domain in full, with the rest retrieved from reference TRBV5-5 and TRBJ1-2, is DAGVTQSPTHLIKTRGQQVTLRCSPISGHKSVSWYQQVLGQGPQFIFQYYEKEERGRGNFPDRFSARQFPNYSSELNVNALLLGDSALYLCASSSGQGNYGYTFGSGTRLTVV.

The sample holds many counts of this clonotype. V gene TRBV12-3 or TRBV12-4 combines with J gene TRBJ2-7; 9 positions match TRBD1. V was clipped by 6 bases and J by 2 bases; unmatched bases: 8. The length of the CDR3 is 15 residues. CDR3 in amino acids: CASRPGQGLTYEQYF. Written as DNA, the CDR3 is TGTGCCAGCAGGCCGGGACAGGGTTTAACCTACGAGCAGTACTTC.

This clonotype has a count of ten or more. The chain couples TRBV24-1 to TRBJ2-1, with D perhaps TRBD2 (5 bases). The CDR3 has 15 residues. Trimming shortened V by 1 base and J by 2 bases, and 8 bases separated the two germline ends. CDR1 and CDR2 from the germline V gene are KGHDR and SFDVKD. DNA of the CDR3: TGTGCCACCAGTGATTTATCCGGGGCCTACAATGAGCAGTTCTTC. Translated, it gives CATSDLSGAYNEQFF.

The J gene is TRBJ2-7, the V gene TRBV5-4; 13 bases match TRBD2. Per germline, CDR1 SGHNT and CDR2 YYREEE (reference sequence). CDR3 length equals 17 residues. V shed 2 bases and J 1 base; nucleotides not matched to a gene: 6. DNA of the CDR3: TGTGCCAGCAGCTTTATCGGGACTAGCGGGGATTCCTACGAGCAGTACTTC. It codes for CASSFIGTSGDSYEQYF.

This clonotype was seen only a few times. The rearrangement joins TRBV20-1 to TRBJ1-6; perhaps TRBD1 as D (6 bases). Trimming shortened V by 0 bases and J by 5 bases, and 17 bases separated the two germline ends. The CDR3 is made up of 17 amino acids. The germline V gene encodes CDR1 DFQATT and CDR2 SNEGSKA (reference sequence). The CDR3 DNA is TGCAGTGCTAGAGAGCTAGAAGGGGGAACCCATAATTCACCCCTCCACTTT. Its protein is CSARELEGGTHNSPLHF.